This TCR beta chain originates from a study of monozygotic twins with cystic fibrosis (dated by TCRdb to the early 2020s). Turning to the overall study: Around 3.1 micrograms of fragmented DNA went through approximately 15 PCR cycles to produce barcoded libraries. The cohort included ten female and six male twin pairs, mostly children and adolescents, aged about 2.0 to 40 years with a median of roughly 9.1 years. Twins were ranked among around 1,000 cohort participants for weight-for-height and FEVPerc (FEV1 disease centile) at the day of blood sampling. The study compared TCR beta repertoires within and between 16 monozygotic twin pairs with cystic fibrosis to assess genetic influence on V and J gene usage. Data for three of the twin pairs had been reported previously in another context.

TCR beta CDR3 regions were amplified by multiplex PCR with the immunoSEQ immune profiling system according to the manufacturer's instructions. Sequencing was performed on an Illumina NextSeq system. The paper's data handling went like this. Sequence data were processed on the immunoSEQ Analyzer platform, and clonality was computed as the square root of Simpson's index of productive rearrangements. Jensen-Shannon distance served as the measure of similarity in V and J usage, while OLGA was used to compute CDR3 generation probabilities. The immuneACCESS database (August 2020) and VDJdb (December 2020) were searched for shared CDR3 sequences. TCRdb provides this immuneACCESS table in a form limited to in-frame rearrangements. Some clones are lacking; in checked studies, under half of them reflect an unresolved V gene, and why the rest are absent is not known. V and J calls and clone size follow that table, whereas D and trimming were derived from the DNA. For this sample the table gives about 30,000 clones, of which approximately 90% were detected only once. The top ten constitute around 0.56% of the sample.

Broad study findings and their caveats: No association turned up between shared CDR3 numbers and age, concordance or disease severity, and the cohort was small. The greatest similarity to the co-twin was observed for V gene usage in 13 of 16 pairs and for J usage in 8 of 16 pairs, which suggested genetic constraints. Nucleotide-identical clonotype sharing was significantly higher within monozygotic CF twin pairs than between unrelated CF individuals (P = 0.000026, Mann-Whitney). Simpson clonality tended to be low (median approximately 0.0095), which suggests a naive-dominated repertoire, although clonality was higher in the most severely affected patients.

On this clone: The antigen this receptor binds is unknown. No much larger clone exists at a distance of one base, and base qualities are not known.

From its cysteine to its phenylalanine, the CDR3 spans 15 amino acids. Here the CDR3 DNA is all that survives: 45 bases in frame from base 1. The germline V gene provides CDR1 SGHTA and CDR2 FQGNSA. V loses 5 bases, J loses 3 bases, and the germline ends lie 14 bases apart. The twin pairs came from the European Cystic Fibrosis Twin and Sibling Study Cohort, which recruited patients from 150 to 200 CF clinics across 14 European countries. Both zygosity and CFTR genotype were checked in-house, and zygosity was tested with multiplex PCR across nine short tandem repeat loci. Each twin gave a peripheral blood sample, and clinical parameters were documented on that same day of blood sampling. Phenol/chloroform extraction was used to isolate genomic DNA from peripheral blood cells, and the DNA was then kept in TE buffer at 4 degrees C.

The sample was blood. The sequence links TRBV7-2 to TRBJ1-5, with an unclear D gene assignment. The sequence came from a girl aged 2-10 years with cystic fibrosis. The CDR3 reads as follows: CASSKDIFANQPQHF. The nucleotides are TGTGCCAGCAGCAAAGATATCTTCGCCAATCAGCCCCAGCATTTT.